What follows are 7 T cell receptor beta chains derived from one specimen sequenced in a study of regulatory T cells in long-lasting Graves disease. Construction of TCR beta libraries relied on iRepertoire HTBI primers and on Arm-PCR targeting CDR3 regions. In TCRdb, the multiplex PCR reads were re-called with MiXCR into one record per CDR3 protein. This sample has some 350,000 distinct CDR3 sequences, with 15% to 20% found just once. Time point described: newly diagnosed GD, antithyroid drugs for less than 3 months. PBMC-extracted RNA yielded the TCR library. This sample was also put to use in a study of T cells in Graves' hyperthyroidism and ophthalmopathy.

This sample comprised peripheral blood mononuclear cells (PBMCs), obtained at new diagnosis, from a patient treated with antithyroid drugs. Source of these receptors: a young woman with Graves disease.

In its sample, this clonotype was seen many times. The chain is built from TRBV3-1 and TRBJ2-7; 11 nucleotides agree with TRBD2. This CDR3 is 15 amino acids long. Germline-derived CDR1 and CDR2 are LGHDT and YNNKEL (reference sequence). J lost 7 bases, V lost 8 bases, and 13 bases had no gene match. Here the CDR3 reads CASRPAGTSGREQYF. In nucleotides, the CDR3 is TGTGCCAGCCGCCCGGCCGGGACTAGCGGTAGGGAGCAGTACTTC.

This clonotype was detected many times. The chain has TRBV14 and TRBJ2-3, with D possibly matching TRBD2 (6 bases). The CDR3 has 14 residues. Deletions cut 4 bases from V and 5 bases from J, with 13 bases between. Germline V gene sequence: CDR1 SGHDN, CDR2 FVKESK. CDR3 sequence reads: CASSPLGRLDTQYF. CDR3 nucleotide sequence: TGTGCCAGCAGCCCCCTAGGGAGGCTAGATACGCAGTATTTT.

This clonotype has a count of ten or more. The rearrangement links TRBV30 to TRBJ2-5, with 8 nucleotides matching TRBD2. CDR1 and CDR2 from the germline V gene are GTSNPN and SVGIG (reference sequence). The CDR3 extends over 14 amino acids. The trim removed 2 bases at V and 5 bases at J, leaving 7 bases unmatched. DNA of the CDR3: TGTGCCTGGAGTCCCGGGACTAGAGGGGAGACCCAGTACTTC. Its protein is CAWSPGTRGETQYF.

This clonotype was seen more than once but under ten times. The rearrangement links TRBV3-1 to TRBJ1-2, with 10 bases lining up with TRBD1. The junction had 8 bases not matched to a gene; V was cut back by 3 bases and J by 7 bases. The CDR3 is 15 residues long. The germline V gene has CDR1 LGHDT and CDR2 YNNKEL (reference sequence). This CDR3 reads CASSQPPGTGVGYTF. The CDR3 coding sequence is TGTGCCAGCAGCCAGCCCCCGGGGACAGGGGTTGGCTACACCTTC.

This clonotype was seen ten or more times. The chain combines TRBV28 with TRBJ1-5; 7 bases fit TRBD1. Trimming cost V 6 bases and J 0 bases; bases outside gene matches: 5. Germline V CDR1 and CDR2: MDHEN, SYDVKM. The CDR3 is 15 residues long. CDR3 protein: CASSSHRGSNQPQHF. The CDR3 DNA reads TGTGCCAGCAGCTCGCACAGGGGTAGCAATCAGCCCCAGCATTTT. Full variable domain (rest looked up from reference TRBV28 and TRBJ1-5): DVKVTQSSRYLVKRTGEKVFLECVQDMDHENMFWYRQDPGLGLRLIYFSYDVKMKEKGDIPEGYSVSREKKERFSLILESASTNQTSMYLCASSSHRGSNQPQHFGDGTRLSIL.

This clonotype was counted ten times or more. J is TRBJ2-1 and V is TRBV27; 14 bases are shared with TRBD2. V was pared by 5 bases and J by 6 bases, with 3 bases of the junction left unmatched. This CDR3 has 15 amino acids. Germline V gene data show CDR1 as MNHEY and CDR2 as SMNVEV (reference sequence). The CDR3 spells CASSQGTSGGNEQFF. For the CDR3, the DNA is TGTGCCAGCAGTCAAGGGACTAGCGGGGGCAATGAGCAGTTCTTC.

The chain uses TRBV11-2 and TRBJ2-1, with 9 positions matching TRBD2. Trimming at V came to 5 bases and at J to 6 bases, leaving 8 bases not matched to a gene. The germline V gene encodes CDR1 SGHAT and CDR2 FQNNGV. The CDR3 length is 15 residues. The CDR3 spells CASSGGGGPLNEQFF. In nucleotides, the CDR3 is TGTGCCAGCAGCGGCGGGGGGGGACCCCTCAATGAGCAGTTCTTC. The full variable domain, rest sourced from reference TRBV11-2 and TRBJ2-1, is EAGVAQSPRYKIIEKRQSVAFWCNPISGHATLYWYQQILGQGPKLLIQFQNNGVVDDSQLPKDRFSAERLKGVDSTLKIQPAKLEDSAVYLCASSGGGGPLNEQFFGPGTRLTVL.